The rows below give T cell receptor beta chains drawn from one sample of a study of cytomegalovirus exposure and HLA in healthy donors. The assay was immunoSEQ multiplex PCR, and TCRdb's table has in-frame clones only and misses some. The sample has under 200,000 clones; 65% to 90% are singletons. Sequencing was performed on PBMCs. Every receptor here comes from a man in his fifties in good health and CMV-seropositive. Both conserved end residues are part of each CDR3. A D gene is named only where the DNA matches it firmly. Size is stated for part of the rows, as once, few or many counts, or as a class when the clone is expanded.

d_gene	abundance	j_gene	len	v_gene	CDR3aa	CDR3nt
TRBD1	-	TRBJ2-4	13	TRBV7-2	CASSQGQGNIQYF	TGTGCCAGCAGCCAGGGACAGGGGAACATTCAGTACTTC
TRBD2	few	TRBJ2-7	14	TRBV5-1	CASSFGEGWGEQYF	TGCGCCAGCAGCTTCGGGGAGGGCTGGGGCGAGCAGTACTTC
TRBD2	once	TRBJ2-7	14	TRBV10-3	CAIREGLAEYEQYF	TGTGCCATCAGAGAGGGACTAGCGGAATACGAGCAGTACTTC
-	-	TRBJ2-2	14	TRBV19	CASSRAGATGELFF	TGTGCCAGTAGTAGGGCGGGGGCCACCGGGGAGCTGTTTTTT
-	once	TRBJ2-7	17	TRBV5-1	CASSLVLPGSSRLEQYF	TGCGCCAGCAGCTTGGTACTCCCGGGATCCTCACGGCTCGAGCAGTACTTC
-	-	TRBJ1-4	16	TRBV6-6	CASSYLGGVQGEKLFF	TGTGCCAGCAGTTACCTAGGGGGGGTCCAAGGGGAAAAACTGTTTTTT
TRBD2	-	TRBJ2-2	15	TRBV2	CASSPGLARRGELFF	TGTGCCAGCAGCCCGGGACTAGCTCGTCGCGGGGAGCTGTTTTTT
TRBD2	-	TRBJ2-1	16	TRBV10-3	CAISVRGLAGVHEQFF	TGTGCCATCAGTGTAAGGGGACTAGCGGGAGTTCATGAGCAGTTCTTC
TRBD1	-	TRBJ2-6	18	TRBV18	CASSPPGQGLSGANVLTF	TGTGCCAGCTCACCCCCGGGACAGGGTCTCTCTGGGGCCAACGTCCTGACTTTC
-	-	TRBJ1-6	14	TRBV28	CASSPPPPNSPLHF	TGTGCCAGCAGTCCCCCCCCTCCTAATTCACCCCTCCACTTT
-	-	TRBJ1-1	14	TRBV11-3	CASSLGTGNTEAFF	TGTGCCAGCAGCTTAGGCACCGGGAACACTGAAGCTTTCTTT
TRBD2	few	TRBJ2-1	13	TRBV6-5	CASIAGGLDEQFF	TGTGCCAGTATAGCGGGAGGGCTCGATGAGCAGTTCTTC
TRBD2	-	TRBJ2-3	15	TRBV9	CASSLREGGTDTQYF	TGTGCCAGCAGCTTGCGGGAGGGGGGGACAGATACGCAGTATTTT
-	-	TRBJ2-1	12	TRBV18	CASSLDYNEQFF	TGTGCCAGCTCACTAGACTACAATGAGCAGTTCTTC
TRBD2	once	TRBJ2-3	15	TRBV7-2	CASSLSSGRVDTQYF	TGTGCCAGCAGCTTGTCTAGCGGGAGAGTAGATACGCAGTATTTT
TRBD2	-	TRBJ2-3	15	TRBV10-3	CAITEGGGARDTQYF	TGTGCCATCACTGAGGGCGGGGGGGCCCGGGATACGCAGTATTTT
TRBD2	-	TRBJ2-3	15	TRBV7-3	CASSATSGGLDTQYF	TGTGCCAGCAGCGCAACTAGCGGGGGGTTAGATACGCAGTATTTT
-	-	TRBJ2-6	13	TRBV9	CASSPTGANVLTF	TGTGCCAGCAGCCCCACTGGGGCCAACGTCCTGACTTTC
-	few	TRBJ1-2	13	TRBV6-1	CVSTPGVGYGYTF	TGTGTCAGCACACCCGGGGTGGGCTATGGCTACACCTTC
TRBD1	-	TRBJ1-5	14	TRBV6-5	CASSEAGGNQPQHF	TGTGCCAGCAGTGAGGCAGGGGGGAATCAGCCCCAGCATTTT
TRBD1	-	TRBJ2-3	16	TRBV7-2	CASSPPGQGDIGTQYF	TGTGCCAGCAGCCCCCCGGGACAGGGAGATATCGGTACGCAGTATTTT
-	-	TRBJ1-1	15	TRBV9	CASSAYREMNTEAFF	TGTGCCAGCAGCGCATACAGGGAGATGAACACTGAAGCTTTCTTT
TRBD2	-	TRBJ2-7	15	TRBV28	CASSLVGGRREEQYF	TGTGCCAGCAGTTTGGTCGGCGGGAGGAGAGAGGAGCAGTACTTC
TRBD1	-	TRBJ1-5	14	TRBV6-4	CASSASGGDQPQHF	TGTGCCAGCAGTGCTTCAGGGGGTGATCAGCCCCAGCATTTT
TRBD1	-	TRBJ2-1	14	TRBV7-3	CASSLESGGNEQFF	TGTGCCAGCAGCTTAGAATCAGGGGGCAATGAGCAGTTCTTC
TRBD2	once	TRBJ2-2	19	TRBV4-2	CASSQDILAGAIYTGELFF	TGTGCCAGCAGCCAAGATATACTAGCGGGGGCCATCTACACCGGGGAGCTGTTTTTT
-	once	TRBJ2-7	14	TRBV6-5	CASSYSAGSYEQYF	TGTGCCAGCAGTTATTCGGCGGGTTCCTACGAGCAGTACTTC
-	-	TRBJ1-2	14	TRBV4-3	CASSQPGVTYGYTF	TGCGCCAGCAGCCAGCCCGGGGTGACCTATGGCTACACCTTC
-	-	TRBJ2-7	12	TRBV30	CAWSGNRGEQYF	TGTGCCTGGAGTGGGAATAGGGGCGAGCAGTACTTC
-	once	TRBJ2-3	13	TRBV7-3	CASSPGTPNTQYF	TGTGCCAGCAGCCCTGGGACACCGAATACGCAGTATTTT
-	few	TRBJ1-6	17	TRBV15	CATSRVPRVGDYSPLHF	TGTGCCACCAGCAGAGTCCCTCGAGTCGGGGATTATTCACCCCTCCACTTT
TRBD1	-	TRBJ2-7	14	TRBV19	CASSIGQGADEQYF	TGTGCCAGTAGTATAGGGCAGGGGGCCGACGAGCAGTACTTC
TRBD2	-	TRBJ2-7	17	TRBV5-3	CARSLGTSGKSSYEQYF	TGTGCCAGAAGCCTAGGGACTAGCGGGAAGAGCTCCTACGAGCAGTACTTC
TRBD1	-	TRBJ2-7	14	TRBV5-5	CASSLGTGPYEQYF	TGTGCCAGCAGCTTGGGGACAGGGCCCTACGAGCAGTACTTC
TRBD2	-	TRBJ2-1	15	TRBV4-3	CASSHSLAGVNEQFF	TGCGCCAGCAGCCATTCTCTCGCGGGGGTAAATGAGCAGTTCTTC
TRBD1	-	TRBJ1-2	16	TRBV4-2	CASSQESRTGIYGYTF	TGTGCCAGCAGCCAAGAATCCAGGACAGGGATCTATGGCTACACCTTC
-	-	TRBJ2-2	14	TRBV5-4	CASSAEVGTGELFF	TGTGCCAGCAGCGCTGAGGTCGGCACCGGGGAGCTGTTTTTT
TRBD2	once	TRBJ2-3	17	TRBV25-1	CASSPTGGGVGTDTQYF	TGTGCCAGCAGTCCCACGGGAGGGGGGGTCGGCACAGATACGCAGTATTTT
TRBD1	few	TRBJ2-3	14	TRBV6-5	CASSAGTGLTTQYF	TGTGCCAGCAGTGCGGGGACAGGACTAACTACGCAGTATTTT
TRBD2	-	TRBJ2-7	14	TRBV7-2	CASRLLAGGDEQYF	TGTGCCAGCAGGCTACTAGCGGGGGGCGACGAGCAGTACTTC
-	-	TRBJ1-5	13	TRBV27	CASSLSVGQPQHF	TGTGCCAGCAGTTTATCGGTGGGCCAGCCCCAGCATTTT
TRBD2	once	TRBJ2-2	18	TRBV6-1	CASSEARGASGSTGELFF	TGTGCCAGCAGTGAAGCCAGGGGGGCTAGCGGGAGCACCGGGGAGCTGTTTTTT
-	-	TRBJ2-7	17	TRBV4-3	CASSQAQVGDSLREQYF	TGCGCCAGCAGCCAGGCCCAGGTCGGGGATAGTCTTCGGGAGCAGTACTTC
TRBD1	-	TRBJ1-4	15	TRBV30	CAWTTGTGFFEKLFF	TGTGCCTGGACAACCGGGACAGGTTTTTTTGAAAAACTGTTTTTT
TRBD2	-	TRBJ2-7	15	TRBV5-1	CASSPGTSGGFEQYF	TGCGCCAGCAGCCCCGGGACTAGCGGGGGGTTCGAGCAGTACTTC
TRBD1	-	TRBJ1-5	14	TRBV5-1	CASSAGGAGQPQHF	TGCGCCAGCAGCGCAGGGGGCGCGGGGCAGCCCCAGCATTTT
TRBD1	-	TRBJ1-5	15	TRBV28	CASSLRRGLGQPQHF	TGTGCCAGCAGTTTACGCAGGGGGCTGGGTCAGCCCCAGCATTTT
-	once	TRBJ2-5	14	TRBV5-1	CASSRYDNQETQYF	TGCGCCAGCAGCCGATACGACAACCAAGAGACCCAGTACTTC
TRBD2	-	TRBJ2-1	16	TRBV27	CASTSSVTSGYNEQFF	TGTGCCAGCACCAGCTCCGTGACTAGCGGTTACAATGAGCAGTTCTTC
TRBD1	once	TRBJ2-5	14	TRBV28	CASRGEGAGETQYF	TGTGCCAGCAGGGGCGAGGGGGCTGGGGAGACCCAGTACTTC